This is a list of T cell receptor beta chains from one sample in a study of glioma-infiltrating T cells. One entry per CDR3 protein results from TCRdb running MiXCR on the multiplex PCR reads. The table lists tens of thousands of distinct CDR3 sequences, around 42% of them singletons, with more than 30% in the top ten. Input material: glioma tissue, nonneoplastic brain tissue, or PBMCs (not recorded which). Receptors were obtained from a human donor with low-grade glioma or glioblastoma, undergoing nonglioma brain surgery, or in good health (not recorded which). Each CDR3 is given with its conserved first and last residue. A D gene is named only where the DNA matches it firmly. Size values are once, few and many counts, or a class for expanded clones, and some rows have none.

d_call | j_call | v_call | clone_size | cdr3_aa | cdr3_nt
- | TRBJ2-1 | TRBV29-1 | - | CSVEVSSYSEQFF | TGCAGCGTTGAAGTAAGCTCCTACAGTGAGCAGTTCTTC
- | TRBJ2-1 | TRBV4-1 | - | CARSQEGGYNEQGF | TGCGCCAGGAGCCAGGAGGGGGGATACAATGAGCAGGGCTTC
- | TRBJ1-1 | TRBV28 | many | CASSLRNTEAFF | TGTGCCAGCAGTTTAAGGAACACTGAAGCTTTCTTT
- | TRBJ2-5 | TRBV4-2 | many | CASSQVEDRKETQYF | TGTGCCAGCAGCCAAGTCGAGGACAGAAAAGAGACCCAGTACTTC
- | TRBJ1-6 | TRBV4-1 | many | CASSQAGNSPLHF | TGCGCCAGCAGCCAAGCAGGGAATTCACCCCTCCACTTT
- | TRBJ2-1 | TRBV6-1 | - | CASSEYHSYEQFF | TGTGCCAGCAGTGAGTACCACTCCTATGAGCAGTTCTTC
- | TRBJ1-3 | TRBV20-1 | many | CSARQQAGNTIYF | TGCAGTGCTAGACAACAGGCTGGAAACACCATATATTTT
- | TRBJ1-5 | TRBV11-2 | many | CASSPGGVNNQPQHF | TGTGCCAGCAGCCCCGGAGGGGTGAACAATCAGCCCCAGCATTTT
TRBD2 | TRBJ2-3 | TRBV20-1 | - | CSAGLGWTSGSAGTQYF | TGCAGTGCTGGGTTAGGGTGGACTAGCGGGAGCGCAGGTACGCAGTATTTT
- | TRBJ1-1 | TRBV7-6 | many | CASIATNLATEAFF | TGTGCCAGCATAGCCACAAACCTCGCAACTGAAGCTTTCTTT
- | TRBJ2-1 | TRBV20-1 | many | CSARSNNEQFF | TGCAGTGCTAGGTCCAACAATGAGCAGTTCTTC
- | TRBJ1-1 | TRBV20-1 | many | CSARDLGSTQIEAFF | TGCAGTGCTAGAGATCTTGGTTCCACCCAAATTGAAGCTTTCTTT
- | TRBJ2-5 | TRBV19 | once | CASSGDFQETRYF | TGCGCCAGCAGTGGGGACTTCCAAGAGACCCGGTACTTC
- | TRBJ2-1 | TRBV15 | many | CATSRERPGSYNEQFF | TGTGCCACCAGCAGAGAGCGCCCGGGCTCCTACAATGAGCAGTTCTTC
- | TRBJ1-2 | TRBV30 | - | CAWRLDLWGYTF | TGTGCCTGGAGGCTAGACCTTTGGGGCTACACCTTC
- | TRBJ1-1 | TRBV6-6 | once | CASGRRGNTGAFF | TGTGCCAGCGGCCGACGGGGTAACACTGGAGCTTTCTTT
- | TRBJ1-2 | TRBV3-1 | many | CASSPAAGNGYTF | TGTGCCAGCAGCCCGGCCGCAGGGAATGGCTACACCTTC
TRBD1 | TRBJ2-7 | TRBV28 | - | CASSPPGQGLHEQYF | TGTGCCAGCAGTCCGCCGGGACAGGGCTTACACGAGCAGTACTTC
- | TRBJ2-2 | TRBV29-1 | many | CSVDWSTGELFF | TGCAGCGTTGATTGGAGCACCGGGGAGCTGTTTTTT
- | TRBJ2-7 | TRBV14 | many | CASSRFDSEQYF | TGTGCCAGCAGCCGGTTTGATTCAGAGCAGTACTTC
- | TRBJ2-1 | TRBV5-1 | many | CASSLPAGTRWDEQFF | TGCGCCAGCAGCTTGCCGGCGGGGACGCGATGGGATGAGCAGTTCTTC
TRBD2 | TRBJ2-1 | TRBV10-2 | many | CASRLAGSSYNEQFF | TGCGCCAGCCGACTAGCGGGGAGCTCCTACAATGAGCAGTTCTTC
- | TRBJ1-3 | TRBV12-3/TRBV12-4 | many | CASRSTKSGNTIYF | TGTGCCAGCAGGAGTACTAAGTCTGGAAACACCATATATTTT
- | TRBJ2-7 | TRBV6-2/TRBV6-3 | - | CAGSQTGKPPYEKYF | TGTGCCGGCAGCCAAACAGGGAAACCCCCCTACGAGAAGTACTTC
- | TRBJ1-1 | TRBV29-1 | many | CSAERGGVEAFF | TGCAGCGCCGAAAGGGGTGGAGTAGAAGCTTTCTTT
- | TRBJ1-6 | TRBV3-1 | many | CASSQELGVNSPLHF | TGTGCCAGCAGCCAAGAATTGGGGGTAAATTCACCCCTCCACTTT
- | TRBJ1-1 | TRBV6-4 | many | CASSDQGGTEAFF | TGTGCCAGCAGTGATCAGGGAGGCACTGAAGCTTTCTTT
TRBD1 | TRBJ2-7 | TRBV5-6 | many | CASSHTGGAYNEQYF | TGTGCCAGCAGCCACACAGGGGGCGCGTACAACGAGCAGTACTTC
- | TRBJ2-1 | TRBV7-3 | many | CASSLTGFEQFF | TGTGCCAGCAGCCTAACAGGGTTTGAGCAGTTCTTC
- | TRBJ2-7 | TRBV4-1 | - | CAGSLEGGYNEQYF | TGCGCTGGCAGCCTAGAGGGAGGATACAATGAGCAGTACTTC
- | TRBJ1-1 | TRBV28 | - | CDSSARLGGLNTEASF | TGTGACAGCAGTGCCAGGCTCGGAGGTTTGAACACTGAAGCTTCCTTT
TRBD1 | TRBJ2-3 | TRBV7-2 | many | CASSPRQGGITDTQYF | TGTGCCAGCAGCCCCCGACAGGGTGGGATCACAGATACGCAGTATTTT
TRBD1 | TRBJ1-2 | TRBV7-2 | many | CASSQTGNYGYTF | TGTGCCAGCAGCCAGACAGGGAACTATGGCTACACCTTC
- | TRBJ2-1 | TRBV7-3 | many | CASSLNRLVDEQFF | TGTGCCAGCAGCCTAAACCGACTAGTAGATGAGCAGTTCTTC
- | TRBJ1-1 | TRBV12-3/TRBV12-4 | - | CASSSGAAERTEAFF | TGTGCCAGCAGTTCGGGTGCGGCGGAGAGAACTGAAGCTTTCTTT
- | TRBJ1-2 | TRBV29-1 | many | CSVVVAMEGYTF | TGCAGCGTAGTGGTGGCGATGGAGGGCTACACCTTC
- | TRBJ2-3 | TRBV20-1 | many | CSARKVGDTQYF | TGCAGTGCTAGGAAGGTCGGGGATACGCAGTATTTT
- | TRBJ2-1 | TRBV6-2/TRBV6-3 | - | CASRRIPGTSVGSNNEQFF | TGTGCCAGCAGACGGATCCCCGGAACTAGTGTGGGATCAAACAATGAGCAGTTCTTC